This T cell receptor beta chain was sequenced during a study of T cells in Graves' hyperthyroidism and ophthalmopathy. Regions amplified from RNA transcripts were the TCR beta CDR3 regions. HTBI primers were employed in a first-round RT-PCR of the TCR CDR3. TCRdb called the multiplex PCR reads again in MiXCR, with one record for every CDR3 protein. The table shows around 530,000 distinct CDR3 sequences, with about a sixth occurring only once. Germline CDR1 reads MNHNS; CDR2 reads SASEGT. This CDR3 is 16 amino acids long. V trimming: 5 bases; J trimming: 1 base; junction bases outside the gene matches: 7. Many counts were recorded for this clonotype.

V usage is TRBV6-1 and J usage is TRBJ2-2, with 7 bases fitting TRBD2. The sequenced sample consisted of blood. This clonotype was sampled from a woman under 30 with Graves' ophthalmopathy. In nucleotides, the CDR3 is TGTGCCAGCAGTTCGCACCGGGGGGAGAACACCGGGGAGCTGTTTTTT. Translated: CASSSHRGENTGELFF.